The source of this T cell receptor beta chain is a study of T cell clusters in autoimmune cytopenias (dated by TCRdb to between 2018 and 2020). About the study as a whole: The median TRB sequencing depth was around 50,000 reads per sample, and the median number of distinct TRB clonotypes was roughly 2,400 per sample. The study was designed to test whether a disease-specific immune repertoire signature usable as a blood-based biomarker is carried by autoimmune cytopenia patients. Peripheral blood TRB and IGH repertoires were sequenced in autoimmune cytopenia patients at active disease and during treatment follow-up, alongside healthy, CLL and autoimmune hepatitis controls. The paper's findings and limits, for the study overall: Shifts in the TRB repertoire, including less even repertoires in secondary cytopenia and CLL, were mostly a reflection of lymphoma bias and not of autoimmunity. Healthy donors had almost three times as many exclusive TRB clusters as active autoimmune hepatitis patients, a finding consistent with an autoimmunity-wide signature. In the comparison of secondary cytopenia with CLL, the cluster-lack signature was not observed, apparently because the dominant lymphoma-associated repertoire masked the signature. GLIPH suggested that primary autoimmune cytopenia patients lacked physiological T cell clusters: some 55 clusters were exclusive to healthy donors versus 17 exclusive to patients. The T cell clusters were defined only in silico, and the functional role of the clusters was left to be validated experimentally.

TRB rearrangements were amplified by multiplex PCR using a touch-down protocol with TRB-A and TRB-B primer pools mixed in one tube. Illumina adapters and sample indices were added to the amplicons through two consecutive PCR reactions using Phusion HS II polymerase. Amplicons were gel-purified with the NucleoSpin Gel and PCR Clean-up kit, then quantified by Qubit and quality-checked on an Agilent 2100 Bioanalyzer. Sequencing of the libraries was performed on an Illumina MiSeq with 600-cycle, single-indexed, paired-end runs. The authors' analysis ran thus. Alignment and assembly of TRB reads were performed with MiXCR version 2.1.12 and the default MiXCR reference library. Each unique CDR3 nucleotide sequence defined a clone, and only productive sequences with at least two reads were analysed. Repertoire diversity was assessed by alpha-parameterized diversity profiles (alpha 0 to 5), including Shannon (alpha 1) and Simpson (alpha 2) indices, computed with an R script. The tcR package was used to compute combinatorial TRB VJ usage, which was then compared between cohorts by principal component analysis with ade4. GLIPH was used to cluster TCRbeta CDR3s in pairs of cohorts matched for age and read depth, and a Wilcoxon test was used to compare cluster frequencies. Each CDR3 protein sequence appears as one entry after TCRdb reprocessed the reads, and no DNA is included. In this record, the V and J calls reflect TCRdb's handling and not the investigators' own analysis. The sample has approximately 14,000 distinct CDR3 sequences on record. The ten largest account for roughly 2.2% of the sample.

About this clonotype: Its cognate antigen has yet to be identified.

The CDR3 has 15 amino acids, counting the end cysteine and phenylalanine. No coding sequence is recorded. The germline V gene (reference sequence) yields PRHDT for CDR1 and FYEKMQ for CDR2. Each sample's TRB amplification started from roughly 260 ng of peripheral blood genomic DNA, which corresponds to approximately 37,500 genome equivalents. The receptor was derived from a human donor with an autoimmune cytopenia or autoimmune hepatitis (not recorded which). Sequenced material: peripheral blood. This sequence uses TRBV13 and TRBJ2-2; TCRdb selects TRBD1, and the lack of DNA leaves this call unchecked. The CDR3: CASSRDRVNTGELFF.